This is a list of T cell receptor beta chains from one sample in a study of monozygotic twins with cystic fibrosis. This table comes from immunoSEQ multiplex PCR, and its TCRdb copy is limited to in-frame clones, with some not included. The sample has roughly 20,000 clones, roughly nine tenths seen once. The sequencing input was blood. These TCRs come from a girl under 10 years old with cystic fibrosis. CDR3s include the opening cysteine and the closing phenylalanine or tryptophan. The D gene is left open where the match is weak. The size field is filled for only some rows; it gives once, few, many or a size class.

TRBV28	15	TRBJ2-1	TRBD2	-	CASSPTSGSFNEQFF	TGTGCCAGCAGCCCGACTAGCGGGAGTTTCAATGAGCAGTTCTTC
TRBV27	14	TRBJ1-1	-	-	CASSALGVNTEAFF	TGTGCCAGCAGTGCCTTGGGAGTCAACACTGAAGCTTTCTTT
TRBV27	16	TRBJ1-1	-	-	CASSLGGTLLNTEAFF	TGTGCCAGCAGTTTAGGGGGGACGCTGTTGAACACTGAAGCTTTCTTT
TRBV6-5	14	TRBJ2-6	-	-	CASSPITGANVLTF	TGTGCCAGCAGCCCTATTACCGGGGCCAACGTCCTGACTTTC
TRBV30	14	TRBJ1-5	-	-	CAWSGTLSNQPQHF	TGTGCCTGGAGCGGGACACTGAGCAATCAGCCCCAGCATTTT
TRBV7-2	15	TRBJ1-1	-	-	CASRESSEGITEAFF	TGTGCCAGCAGGGAGTCATCTGAGGGGATCACTGAAGCTTTCTTT
TRBV6-5	14	TRBJ2-5	-	once	CASTRFGTRETQYF	TGTGCCAGCACCCGTTTCGGCACGAGGGAGACCCAGTACTTC
TRBV7-2	18	TRBJ2-1	TRBD1	-	CASSSGQGPMSSYNEQFF	TGTGCCAGCAGCTCGGGACAGGGACCGATGAGCTCCTACAATGAGCAGTTCTTC
TRBV30	16	TRBJ2-1	TRBD2	once	CAWRPLVEAGGREQFF	TGTGCCTGGAGACCCCTGGTGGAAGCGGGAGGCCGTGAGCAGTTCTTC
TRBV27	12	TRBJ1-1	-	-	CASSSGDRPTHF	TGTGCCAGCAGTTCTGGCGACAGGCCAACCCACTTT
TRBV2	16	TRBJ1-6	TRBD1	-	CASNWDRDIFNSPLHF	TGTGCCAGCAATTGGGACAGGGACATCTTTAATTCACCCCTCCACTTT
TRBV7-8	12	TRBJ2-2	-	-	CASSPTPGELFF	TGTGCCAGCAGCCCCACTCCCGGGGAGCTGTTTTTT
TRBV7-2	13	TRBJ1-1	-	-	CASSIVEGSEAFF	TGTGCCAGCAGCATAGTGGAGGGGTCTGAAGCTTTCTTT
TRBV6-5	15	TRBJ1-5	-	-	CASSYSATSMQPQHF	TGTGCCAGCAGTTACTCGGCGACATCGATGCAGCCCCAGCATTTT
TRBV10-2	13	TRBJ2-1	TRBD2	-	CASKAGGPGEQFF	TGCGCCAGCAAGGCGGGGGGTCCGGGGGAGCAGTTCTTC
TRBV11-2	14	TRBJ1-4	-	-	CASSINRANEKLFF	TGTGCCAGCAGTATAAACAGGGCTAATGAAAAACTGTTTTTT